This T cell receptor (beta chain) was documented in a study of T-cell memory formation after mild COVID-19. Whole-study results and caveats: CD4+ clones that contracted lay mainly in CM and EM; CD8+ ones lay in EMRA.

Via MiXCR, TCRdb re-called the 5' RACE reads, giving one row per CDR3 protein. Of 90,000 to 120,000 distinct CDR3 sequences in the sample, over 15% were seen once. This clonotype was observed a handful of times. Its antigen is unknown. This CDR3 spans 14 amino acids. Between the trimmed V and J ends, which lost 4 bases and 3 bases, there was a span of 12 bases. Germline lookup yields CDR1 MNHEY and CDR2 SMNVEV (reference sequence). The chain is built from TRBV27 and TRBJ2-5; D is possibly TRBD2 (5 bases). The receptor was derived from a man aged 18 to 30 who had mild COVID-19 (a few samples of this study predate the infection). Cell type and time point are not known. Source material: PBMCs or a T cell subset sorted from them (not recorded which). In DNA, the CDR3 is TGTGCCAGCAGTTCGGCTGCGAGGGAAGAGACCCAGTACTTC. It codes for CASSSAAREETQYF.